A selection of T cell receptor beta chains follows, all from one sample in a study of Ad26.COV2.S vaccination and SARS-CoV-2 variants. This table comes from immunoSEQ multiplex PCR, and its TCRdb copy is limited to in-frame clones, with some not included. The table has 75,000 to 100,000 clones, approximately 77% seen once. The sample consisted of peripheral blood, taken after recovery from COVID-19. The receptors derive from a human donor who had recovered from COVID-19. Both conserved end residues are part of each CDR3. A D gene is named only where the DNA matches it firmly. Size is omitted from some rows. Given values are once, few, many or a class for expanded clones.

d_gene	v_gene	abundance	j_gene	CDR3aa	CDR3nt
NA	TRBV19	NA	TRBJ1-1	CASCRGQLNTEAFF	TGTGCCAGTTGTCGGGGACAACTGAACACTGAAGCTTTCTTT
TRBD1	TRBV2	NA	TRBJ2-2	CASSDRGRGTGELFF	TGTGCCAGCAGCGACAGGGGGCGCGGGACCGGGGAGCTGTTTTTT
NA	TRBV4-3	NA	TRBJ1-5	CASSQDAAGRGMQHF	TGCGCCAGCAGCCAAGATGCAGCAGGTCGGGGAATGCAGCATTTT
TRBD1	TRBV28	NA	TRBJ1-1	CASSPLTGGSEAFF	TGTGCCAGCAGTCCTCTTACAGGGGGGTCTGAAGCTTTCTTT
NA	TRBV10-3	NA	TRBJ2-2	CAISESTFDTGELFF	TGTGCCATCAGTGAGTCGACTTTCGACACCGGGGAGCTGTTTTTT
NA	TRBV6-2/TRBV6-3	few	TRBJ1-5	CASSYSGLNQPQHF	TGTGCCAGCAGTTACTCAGGGTTGAATCAGCCCCAGCATTTT
NA	TRBV24-1	NA	TRBJ2-3	CATSPGEWSPDTQYF	TGTGCCACCAGTCCAGGGGAATGGAGTCCAGATACGCAGTATTTT
NA	TRBV28	NA	TRBJ2-7	CASSFGQSEQYF	TGTGCCAGCAGTTTCGGCCAGAGCGAGCAGTACTTC
NA	TRBV18	NA	TRBJ1-5	CASSQSQGNQPQHF	TGTGCCAGCTCACAATCACAGGGTAATCAGCCCCAGCATTTT
NA	TRBV11-3	NA	TRBJ2-5	CASSLRPETQYF	TGTGCCAGCAGCTTAAGGCCGGAGACCCAGTACTTC